This passage covers 28 T cell receptor beta chains from one sample sequenced in a study of vaccination and CD4 T cells after COVID-19 (dated by TCRdb to the early 2020s). The sample's treatment or condition label, in plain terms: approximately 10-day PBMC culture with coronavirus spike peptide pools or control peptides (ViraFEST assay). These receptors are not linked to any known antigen. Receptor amplification or capture employed PCR. TCRdb shows the sequencer as Illumina iSeq 100. DNA from cultured CD4+ T cells was subjected to TCR sequencing with the Oncomine TCR Beta short-read assay at the Johns Hopkins FTIC core. The raw public data were reprocessed by TCRdb itself: fastp quality trimming at Q25, MiXCR clonotype calling, in-frame beta chains only. Rows with one shared CDR3 protein collapse into an entry with the most common genes and DNA. The sample yields several thousand distinct CDR3 sequences; about 19% were counted once. The ten biggest clones cover roughly 29% of the sample.

What was sequenced was CD4+ T cells from blood, cultured in vitro. These receptors were obtained from a human donor who had recovered from COVID-19.

This clonotype has a handful of counts. This sequence joins TRBV30 and TRBJ2-5; TRBD2 agrees at 8 bases. CDR1 GTSNPN and CDR2 SVGIG come from the germline V gene (reference sequence). The CDR3 is 13 residues long. The V and J ends lost 3 bases and 4 bases, in that order; junction bases with no gene match: 4. CDR3 bases: TGTGCCTGGAGCGGGACTAGTGGAGAGACCCAGTACTTC. It codes for CAWSGTSGETQYF.

The rearrangement links TRBV6-1 to TRBJ1-6; the D gene is possibly TRBD1 (5 bases). V lost 7 bases to trimming and J lost 6 bases, with 10 bases between them. The CDR3 has 13 residues. Germline-derived CDR1 and CDR2 are MNHNS and SASEGT. CDR3 sequence (DNA): TGTGCCAGCATTATGACAGTTAATTCACCCCTCCACTTT. It specifies CASIMTVNSPLHF.

This clonotype turned up a few times. The chain joins TRBV5-1 to TRBJ2-7, with a weak D call TRBD1 (5 bases). Germline CDR1 and CDR2: SGHRS and YFSETQ. The CDR3 has 13 residues. V lost 5 bases, J lost 2 bases, and 11 bases lay in between. In DNA, the CDR3 is TGCGCCAGCAGTCCAGCAGGGACCTACGAGCAGTACTTC. It codes for CASSPAGTYEQYF.

This clonotype ranks as large. The chain couples TRBV20-1 to TRBJ1-5; D perhaps matches TRBD1 (5 bases). Germline loops: CDR1 DFQATT, CDR2 SNEGSKA (reference sequence). Trimming cost V 1 base and J 6 bases, with 16 bases left between them. This CDR3 has 15 residues. The CDR3 spells CSARVGAGHSQPQHF. The DNA of the CDR3 is TGCAGTGCTAGAGTAGGTGCGGGGCACAGTCAGCCCCAGCATTTT.

The genes are TRBV11-3 and TRBJ2-1; 7 bases line up with TRBD2. V lost 0 bases and J lost 9; bases outside the gene matches: 8. The CDR3 spans 15 residues. Germline V lookup: CDR1 SGHNT, CDR2 YENEEA. The CDR3 coding sequence is TGTGCCAGCAGCTTAGAGGCAGGGAGGGTCAGTGAGCAGTTCTTC. Encoded protein: CASSLEAGRVSEQFF. The whole variable domain, filled in from reference TRBV11-3 and TRBJ2-1, reads EAGVVQSPRYKIIEKKQPVAFWCNPISGHNTLYWYLQNLGQGPELLIRYENEEAVDDSQLPKDRFSAERLKGVDSTLKIQPAELGDSAVYLCASSLEAGRVSEQFFGPGTRLTVL.

The chain employs TRBV5-4 and TRBJ2-3, with 8 bases identical to TRBD2. Germline lookup yields CDR1 SGHNT and CDR2 YYREEE (reference sequence). This CDR3 comprises 16 residues. The junction had 13 bases not matched to a gene; V was cut back by 4 bases and J by 6 bases. The DNA for the CDR3 is TGTGCCAGCAGCGATGCGAGCGGGGGAGTACGGGATACGCAGTATTTT. Amino acids: CASSDASGGVRDTQYF.

The V and J genes are TRBV12-5 and TRBJ1-1; D gene uncertain. From germline, CDR1 is LGHNT and CDR2 FRNRAP. This CDR3 has 14 residues. Deletions cut 0 bases from V and 0 bases from J, with 5 bases between. CDR3 DNA: TGTGCTAGTGGTTTGGTTCTGATGAACACTGAAGCTTTCTTT. Its protein product is CASGLVLMNTEAFF.

The chain links TRBV6-1 to TRBJ1-1; possible D gene TRBD1, 5 bases. V was trimmed by 6 bases and J by 11 bases, leaving 16 bases between them. This CDR3 is 12 amino acids long. Germline CDR1 is MNHNS and CDR2 is SASEGT. CDR3 DNA sequence: TGTGCCAGCAGGGCAGGGAGAGGTGAGGCTTTCTTT. Protein product: CASRAGRGEAFF.

A few counts support this clonotype. The chain joins TRBV12-5 to TRBJ2-3; D tentatively fits TRBD1 or TRBD2 (7 bases each). Germline-derived CDR1 and CDR2 are LGHNT and FRNRAP. The germline V and J ends were trimmed by 11 bases and 3 bases, with 21 bases remaining between them. This CDR3 comprises 15 residues. CDR3 DNA: TGTGCTTCCCAAGGGGGCGGGGGTTTAACAGATACGCAGTATTTT. Its protein product is CASQGGGGLTDTQYF.

This clonotype occurred a few times. The gene calls are TRBV6-1 and TRBJ1-5; 10 bases fit TRBD1. Germline V gene sequence: CDR1 MNHNS, CDR2 SASEGT. The ends lost 6 bases at V and 3 bases at J; junction bases unmatched: 5. The CDR3 loop spans 15 amino acids. This CDR3 is CASRTGTGDNQPQHF. The CDR3 coding sequence is TGTGCCAGCAGAACCGGGACAGGGGACAATCAGCCCCAGCATTTT.

The chain combines TRBV30 with TRBJ2-5; a possible D gene is TRBD1 (6 bases). CDR1 is GTSNPN and CDR2 is SVGIG in the germline V gene (reference sequence). V was clipped by 1 base and J by 8 bases, with 17 bases between them. The CDR3 spans 14 residues. The CDR3 sequence: CAWSATGSGVTQYF. CDR3 sequence (DNA): TGTGCCTGGAGTGCCACAGGGTCCGGTGTTACCCAGTACTTC. The variable domain in full, completed from reference TRBV30 and TRBJ2-5, reads SQTIHQWPATLVQPVGSPLSLECTVEGTSNPNLYWYRQAAGRGLQLLFYSVGIGQISSEVPQNLSASRPQDRQFILSSKKLLLSDSGFYLCAWSATGSGVTQYFGPGTRLLVL.

This rearrangement joins TRBV30 to TRBJ2-3; 10 bases agree with TRBD2. CDR1 and CDR2 from the germline V gene are GTSNPN and SVGIG (reference sequence). CDR3 length: 16 amino acids. The V and J ends lost 2 bases and 6 bases, in that order; junction bases with no gene match: 11. The CDR3: CAWSWVAGGPGDTQYF. The CDR3 nucleotides are TGTGCCTGGAGTTGGGTAGCGGGGGGCCCTGGGGATACGCAGTATTTT.

This clonotype is labeled as large. The chain links TRBV10-2 to TRBJ1-2, with D possibly matching TRBD1 (6 bases). V was trimmed by 6 bases and J by 3 bases, leaving 14 bases between them. Per germline, CDR1 WSHSY and CDR2 SAAADI. The CDR3 contains 14 residues. This CDR3 is CASRDWTDDYGYTF. CDR3 nucleotides: TGCGCCAGCAGGGATTGGACAGACGACTATGGCTACACCTTC.

This CDR3 is CAWDGGQGSEQYF. CDR3 nucleotides: TGTGCCTGGGACGGCGGTCAGGGTTCCGAGCAGTACTTC. V gene TRBV30 combines with J gene TRBJ2-7, with D perhaps matching TRBD1 (5 bases). The CDR3 contains 13 residues. V was shortened by 5 bases and J by 6 bases, with 17 bases between the two germline ends. Germline V gene lookup returns CDR1 GTSNPN and CDR2 SVGIG (reference sequence).

This clonotype was counted a few times. The chain carries TRBV5-5 and TRBJ1-5, with 9 bases matching TRBD1. This CDR3 has 15 amino acids. Trimming took 4 bases from V and 7 from J; bases not matched to a gene: 9. Germline V CDR1 and CDR2: SGHKS, YYEKEE (reference sequence). CDR3 protein: CASSPIQGAGQPQHF. The CDR3 DNA reads TGTGCCAGCAGCCCTATACAGGGGGCCGGGCAGCCCCAGCATTTT.

The rearrangement uses TRBV7-2 and TRBJ1-6; 8 bases match TRBD1. The junction had 7 bases not matched to a gene; V was cut back by 3 bases and J by 6 bases. This CDR3 contains 16 residues. CDR1 and CDR2 from the germline V gene are SGHTA and FQGNSA. In DNA, the CDR3 is TGTGCCAGCAGCTTGGCCTGGGACAGGCTTAATTCACCCCTCCACTTT. It yields the protein CASSLAWDRLNSPLHF.

This clonotype is judged medium-sized (0.01 to 0.1%). The rearrangement links TRBV20-1 to TRBJ1-6; weak D call: TRBD1 (6 bases). Germline CDR1 and CDR2: DFQATT and SNEGSKA (reference sequence). The CDR3 is made up of 14 amino acids. V was cut by 5 bases and J by 0 bases, with 8 bases left in between. As DNA, the CDR3 is TGCAGTGCTTCGGACAGCTCCTATAATTCACCCCTCCACTTT. It encodes CSASDSSYNSPLHF.

In this sample, this clonotype is medium-sized. This rearrangement joins TRBV6-5 to TRBJ2-3, with TRBD2 matching 8 bases. J gave up 8 bases and V 2 bases, and 12 bases lay outside the gene matches. This CDR3 spans 16 amino acids. Germline-derived CDR1 and CDR2 are MNHEY and SVGAGI. The CDR3 region is CASSYPGVAGTGTQYF. The CDR3 coding sequence is TGTGCCAGCAGTTACCCCGGGGTAGCGGGGACTGGTACGCAGTATTTT.

In its sample, this clonotype is medium-sized (0.01 to 0.1%). This chain links TRBV30 with TRBJ1-1; tentatively, D is TRBD1 (5 bases). CDR3 length: 14 amino acids. CDR1 is GTSNPN, CDR2 SVGIG, per germline (reference sequence). V gave up 3 bases and J gave up 4 bases, with 15 bases separating them. This CDR3 is CAWSRDGGGTEAFF. The CDR3 bases are TGTGCCTGGAGCCGGGACGGGGGTGGCACTGAAGCTTTCTTT.

This clonotype has just a few counts. The rearrangement links TRBV30 to TRBJ2-7; possibly TRBD1 for D (5 bases). Germline lookup yields CDR1 GTSNPN and CDR2 SVGIG (reference sequence). This CDR3 has 13 amino acids. Trimming took off 4 bases at V and 2 bases at J, with 12 bases between the two ends. The CDR3 spells CAWNPDSAYEQYF. DNA of the CDR3: TGTGCCTGGAATCCCGACAGTGCCTACGAGCAGTACTTC.

This chain uses TRBV19 with TRBJ2-2, with 12 bases identical to TRBD2. Germline V gives CDR1 LNHDA, CDR2 SQIVND (reference sequence). This CDR3 spans 17 amino acids. V shed 7 bases, J shed 1 base, and the junction held 7 bases outside the gene matches. CDR3 amino acids: CASTETSGGLNTGELFF. The CDR3 nucleotides read TGTGCCAGTACCGAGACTAGCGGGGGATTGAACACCGGGGAGCTGTTTTTT. Looking up the rest from reference TRBV19 and TRBJ2-2 gives the full variable domain: DGGITQSPKYLFRKEGQNVTLSCEQNLNHDAMYWYRQDPGQGLRLIYYSQIVNDFQKGDIAEGYSVSREKKESFPLTVTSAQKNPTAFYLCASTETSGGLNTGELFFGEGSRLTVL.

Sample share makes this clonotype large (0.1 to 1%). The gene calls are TRBV20-1 and TRBJ2-3; 8 nucleotides line up with TRBD1. The CDR3 length is 15 residues. Germline V gene sequence: CDR1 DFQATT, CDR2 SNEGSKA (reference sequence). V trimming: 4 bases; J trimming: 0 bases; junction bases outside the gene matches: 6. Written as DNA, the CDR3 is TGCAGTGCTATGTCCGGGACAGGCAGCACAGATACGCAGTATTTT. Translation: CSAMSGTGSTDTQYF.

The chain combines TRBV30 with TRBJ2-5, with D unresolved. There are 14 residues in the CDR3. CDR1 is GTSNPN, CDR2 SVGIG, per germline (reference sequence). Trimming pared 2 bases from V and 0 bases from J, leaving 10 bases between. The CDR3 DNA reads as TGTGCCTGGAGTTGGTCGACACACCAAGAGACCCAGTACTTC. Translating gives CAWSWSTHQETQYF.

J is TRBJ2-7 and V is TRBV6-1; D not certain. The CDR3 has 13 residues. The germline V gene encodes CDR1 MNHNS and CDR2 SASEGT. Trimming stripped 7 bases from V and 5 bases from J, with 15 bases between. CDR3 sequence (DNA): TGTGCCAGCACAATAGCTGCAGGCCACGAGCAGTACTTC. It yields the protein CASTIAAGHEQYF.

This clonotype was picked up a small number of times. The V and J genes are TRBV20-1 and TRBJ2-3; 8 nucleotides align to TRBD2. CDR3 size: 16 residues. Trimming took 0 bases from V and 3 from J; bases not matched to a gene: 8. Germline CDR1 reads DFQATT; CDR2 reads SNEGSKA (reference sequence). CDR3 bases: TGCAGTGCTAGAGATTACGGGGGGGCGGGGACAGATACGCAGTATTTT. Translated, it gives CSARDYGGAGTDTQYF.

The V and J genes are TRBV11-2 and TRBJ2-2; possible D gene TRBD2, 7 bases. CDR1 is SGHAT, CDR2 FQNNGV, per germline. The V and J ends lost 5 bases and 5 bases respectively, with 21 bases between them. The CDR3 loop spans 17 amino acids. The DNA for the CDR3 is TGTGCCAGCAGCCCCCATTACAAGGGGGGGCGAACCGGGGAGCTGTTTTTT. Its protein product is CASSPHYKGGRTGELFF.

This clonotype was seen more than once but under ten times. The V gene is TRBV4-1, the J gene TRBJ1-2; D may be TRBD1 (6 bases). V was shortened by 5 bases and J by 0 bases, with 19 bases between the two germline ends. From germline, CDR1 is MGHRA and CDR2 YSYEKL. This CDR3 is 17 amino acids long. The CDR3 sequence: CASSYPQGIAANYGYTF. In nucleotides, the CDR3 is TGCGCCAGCAGCTATCCACAGGGTATCGCGGCTAACTATGGCTACACCTTC.

J is TRBJ1-6 and V is TRBV6-5, with no clear D. The CDR3 runs 13 residues. Germline V gene sequence: CDR1 MNHEY, CDR2 SVGAGI. The V and J ends lost 2 bases and 10 bases respectively, with 9 bases between them. The CDR3 DNA is TGTGCCAGCAGTTACATCCGGGGATCACCCCTCCACTTT. Its protein is CASSYIRGSPLHF.